The T cell receptor (beta chain) under discussion was sequenced for a study of CD4 T cells in relation to SARS-CoV-2 and coronaviruses. About the study: After roughly 11 days of antigen culture, PBMC TCR beta CDR3s were sequenced. Study outcomes and limitations: The cross-reactivity analysis covered only spike protein, not other viral proteins.

Concerning this clone itself: What it recognizes is unknown.

Clones were sequenced by immunoSEQ multiplex PCR, and TCRdb holds only the in-frame ones, with some missing. The table has under 20,000 clones, around four fifths seen once; the top ten hold approximately 20%. Unexposed donor CD4+ T cells date from about 2011-2018, before the COVID-19 pandemic. Isolation of CD4+ T cells took place after approximately eleven days in culture. The sequence was collected from a human donor in good health. Sequenced: CD4+ T cells from PBMCs, cultured in vitro.

The CDR3 loop is CASSDDWNTGELFF. CDR3 in DNA: TGTGCCAGCAGTGACGACTGGAACACCGGGGAGCTGTTTTTT. The genes are TRBV6-4 and TRBJ2-2; D is ambiguous. Looked up from germline, CDR1 is MRHNA and CDR2 is SNTAGT. The ends were cut back, 2 bases at V and 1 base at J, with 5 bases in the middle. The CDR3 has 14 amino acids.